This TCR beta chain came from a study of persistence of HIV-infected CD4 T cells. Regarding the study as a whole: TCRbeta richness was lower in CMV- and Gag-responding cells than in anti-CD3/anti-CD28-responding cells.

CDR1 and CDR2 from the germline V gene are MNHEY and SMNVEV (reference sequence). CDR3 length: 14 residues. The V gene lost 3 bases and the J gene lost 5 bases, with 10 bases spanning the gap. Details on this clone: What it binds is not known.

The stimulus was an HIV-1 Gag 15-mer peptide pool, roughly 1 ug/peptide/mL. CD40L-negative CD69-negative CD45RO-high memory CD4+ T cells were sorted as populations depleted of antigen-responding cells. Undetectable plasma HIV-1 RNA below 50 copies/mL lasted at least 4 years. The immunoSEQ assay was version 4, run in survey mode. Genomic DNA was diluted to 10 ng/uL, up to roughly 1 ug per sample. The assay was immunoSEQ multiplex PCR, and TCRdb's table has in-frame clones only and misses some. Among tens of thousands of clones listed, 78% were seen once. The receptor's source is an adult man with HIV who was CMV-seropositive. The V call is TRBV27, the J call TRBJ1-4; D uncertain. Sequences were derived from CD4+ T cells sorted from PBMCs after 18-hour stimulation, sampled from a patient who received antiretroviral therapy. The CDR3 spells CASSLSGLNEKLFF. CDR3 nucleotides: TGTGCCAGCAGTTTGTCCGGGTTAAATGAAAAACTGTTTTTT.